This T cell receptor beta chain is from a study of T cell changes during pregnancy in multiple sclerosis. The CDR3 is made up of 15 amino acids. Germline CDR1 MNHNS, CDR2 SASEGT. J was trimmed by 4 bases and V by 5 bases; bases with no gene match: 5. Repertoires were generated with immunoSEQ multiplex PCR, while TCRdb's copy carries only in-frame clones and drops some. Altogether roughly 37,000 clones are present, about nine tenths being singletons, with the ten largest covering around 0.5%. This chain uses TRBV6-1 with TRBJ2-2, with 9 positions matching TRBD1. The source was CD4+ T cells from peripheral blood mononuclear cells, collected in the second trimester of pregnancy. The TCR sequence derives from a female donor in good health, enrolled as a control in a pregnancy study. This chain's CDR3 is CASSKGQGVTGELFF. CDR3 in DNA: TGTGCCAGCAGTAAGGGACAGGGAGTCACCGGGGAGCTGTTTTTT.